The 4 T cell receptor beta chains below were found in one sample sequenced in a study of patients and donors after allogeneic stem cell transplantation. TCRdb ran MiXCR on the RT-PCR reads and lists one entry per CDR3 protein. The sample lists tens of thousands of distinct CDR3 sequences; roughly 50% were seen once. Sequencing used blood, either unsorted or a sorted T cell fraction (not recorded which). The receptor source for this set is a human donor who was either an allogeneic HSCT recipient or a stem cell or donor lymphocyte infusion donor (not recorded which). It is not recorded whose cells these are; they may come from a transplant donor.

This chain connects TRBV20-1 to TRBJ1-2, with D hard to call. V shed 3 bases and J shed 6 bases, with 11 bases lying between them. Germline V gene data show CDR1 as DFQATT and CDR2 as SNEGSKA (reference sequence). The CDR3 length is 12 residues. CDR3 coding DNA: TGCAGTGCTAGCTCGGACCTACATGGCTACACCTTC. Its translation: CSASSDLHGYTF.

The V gene is TRBV20-1, the J gene TRBJ1-5; no firm D call. This CDR3 has 16 residues. Deletions cut 6 bases from V and 3 bases from J, with 21 bases between. Germline values: CDR1 DFQATT, CDR2 SNEGSKA (reference sequence). The CDR3 spells CSAGRLQVGHNQPQHF. Written as DNA, the CDR3 is TGCAGTGCGGGGAGGCTTCAGGTTGGGCACAATCAGCCCCAGCATTTT.

The CDR3 loop is CASSFGQTDQYF. In DNA, the CDR3 is TGTGCCAGCAGTTTCGGACAGACCGACCAGTACTTC. The gene calls are TRBV12-3 or TRBV12-4 and TRBJ2-5, with D tentatively TRBD1 (6 bases). The CDR3 runs to 12 residues. Trimming cost V 3 bases and J 10 bases, with 12 bases left between them.

This chain uses TRBV27 with TRBJ1-2, with D possibly matching TRBD1 (5 bases). The CDR3 has 16 amino acids. V lost 1 base to trimming and J lost 5 bases, with 17 bases between them. Germline V gene lookup returns CDR1 MNHEY and CDR2 SMNVEV (reference sequence). CDR3 amino acids: CASSLLPSGGVYGYTF. In nucleotides, the CDR3 is TGTGCCAGCAGTTTATTACCCTCCGGGGGGGTATATGGCTACACCTTC.